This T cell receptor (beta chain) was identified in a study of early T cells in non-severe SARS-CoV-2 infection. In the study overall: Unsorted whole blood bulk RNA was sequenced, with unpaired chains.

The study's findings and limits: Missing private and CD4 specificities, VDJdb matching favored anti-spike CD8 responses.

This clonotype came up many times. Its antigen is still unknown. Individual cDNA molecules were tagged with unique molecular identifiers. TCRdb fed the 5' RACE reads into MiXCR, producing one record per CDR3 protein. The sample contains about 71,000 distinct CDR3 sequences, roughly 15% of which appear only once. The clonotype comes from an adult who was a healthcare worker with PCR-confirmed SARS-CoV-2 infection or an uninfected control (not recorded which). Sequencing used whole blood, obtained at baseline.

The CDR3 DNA is TGTGCCAGCAGTGAGGAGACTAGCTACAATGAGCAGTTCTTC. Amino acids: CASSEETSYNEQFF. The V gene is TRBV2, the J gene TRBJ2-1, with D possibly TRBD2 on 6 matching bases. Germline V lookup: CDR1 SNHLY, CDR2 FYNNEI. V was trimmed by 3 bases and J by 3 bases, leaving 9 bases between them. This CDR3 spans 14 amino acids.